Here is one TCR beta chain with its context. The data belong to a study of CD8 T cells in Susac syndrome. An amount of RNA that ranged from roughly 0.5 to 1 ug was reverse transcribed with random hexamers. The immunoSEQ assay covered 54 Vbeta and 13 Jbeta segments for CDR3. MiXCR, applied by TCRdb to the immunoSEQ multiplex PCR reads, yields one record per CDR3 protein. The sample records 20,000 to 25,000 distinct CDR3 sequences, 90% to 95% being singletons. The study sequenced TCR beta in blood CD8+ and CD4+ T cells. Healthy donors constituted the control group, matched for age and sex. Negative isolation was applied to CD8+ and CD4+ T cells, and FACS enrichment was applied to TEMRA cells. Germline V gene lookup returns CDR1 SNHLY and CDR2 FYNNEI. Trimming shortened V by 3 bases and J by 2 bases, and 8 bases separated the two germline ends. The CDR3 covers 13 residues.

The chain couples TRBV2 to TRBJ2-7, with D unresolved. This sequence was found in a human donor in good health. Sequencing used CD8+ T cells from PBMCs. In DNA, the CDR3 is TGTGCCAGCAGTGACTCCGAACCCTACGAGCAGTACTTC. Translating gives CASSDSEPYEQYF.